Listed below are T cell receptor beta chains from one sample, sequenced in a study of T cells after posttransplantation cyclophosphamide. TCRdb's table, derived via immunoSEQ multiplex PCR, lists solely in-frame clones and lacks some. The table shows 30,000 to 45,000 clones, with around 80% occurring only once. The sequencing here drew on CD4+ T cells sorted from blood, taken about 1,900 days after a stem cell transplant with posttransplant cyclophosphamide. The receptors originated from a female patient aged 35 to 55 who received an allogeneic stem cell transplant from a related donor, was CMV-positive, and had no GVHD. Part of the T cells may come from the graft donor. Each CDR3 is given with its conserved first and last residue. D genes are given only for firm matches. Size is stated for part of the rows, as once, few or many counts, or as a class when the clone is expanded.

>TRBJ1-4|TRBV6-5|TRBD1|NA
CASSYSQGANEKLFF
TGTGCCAGCAGTTACTCGCAGGGGGCGAATGAAAAACTGTTTTTT
>TRBJ1-1|TRBV6-5|NA|NA
CASSLSLPSRGAFF
TGTGCCAGCAGTTTATCCCTGCCTAGCCGGGGAGCTTTCTTT
>TRBJ1-2|TRBV6-1|NA|NA
CASSETQVHGYTF
TGTGCCAGCAGTGAAACGCAGGTCCATGGCTACACCTTC
>TRBJ2-3|TRBV15|NA|NA
CATSGPFGWRISTDTQYF
TGTGCCACCAGCGGCCCTTTTGGATGGCGGATAAGCACAGATACGCAGTATTTT
>TRBJ1-2|TRBV25-1|NA|many
CASSEYKHARPPACYTF
TGTGCCAGCAGTGAATATAAGCACGCCAGGCCACCCGCGTGCTACACCTTC
>TRBJ2-1|TRBV10-3|NA|once
CAISEIGPYNEQFF
TGTGCCATCAGTGAGATCGGTCCCTACAATGAGCAGTTCTTC
>TRBJ2-4|TRBV7-3|NA|NA
CASSLIPIAKNIQYF
TGTGCCAGCAGCTTAATCCCAATAGCCAAAAACATTCAGTACTTC
>TRBJ1-4|TRBV4-1|NA|NA
CASSQVGGRGEKLFF
TGCGCCAGCAGCCAAGTGGGGGGGAGAGGTGAAAAACTGTTTTTT
>TRBJ2-1|TRBV7-2|TRBD2|NA
CASSLVTSEQFF
TGTGCCAGCAGCTTAGTGACTAGCGAGCAGTTCTTC
>TRBJ2-7|TRBV11-1|NA|NA
CASSSRWGAYEQYF
TGTGCCAGCAGCTCCCGGTGGGGAGCTTACGAGCAGTACTTC
>TRBJ1-1|TRBV19|NA|NA
CASRLQGITEAFF
TGTGCCAGTAGACTCCAGGGGATCACTGAAGCTTTCTTT
>TRBJ2-4|TRBV7-2|TRBD2|few
CASSSIHSGGSWEQYF
TGTGCCAGCAGCTCAATTCATAGCGGGGGGAGCTGGGAGCAGTACTTC
>TRBJ2-7|TRBV6-4|TRBD2|few
CASSASGGREQYF
TGTGCCAGCAGTGCTAGCGGGGGGCGAGAGCAGTACTTC
>TRBJ2-2|TRBV6-1|TRBD1|NA
CASSMDRGTGELFF
TGTGCCAGCAGTATGGACAGGGGCACCGGGGAGCTGTTTTTT
>TRBJ1-3|TRBV5-1|NA|NA
CASSLAGALSGNTIYF
TGCGCCAGCAGCTTGGCAGGCGCACTCTCTGGAAACACCATATATTTT
>TRBJ2-3|TRBV11-2|TRBD2|NA
CASSEGLTIRTDTQYF
TGTGCCAGCAGCGAGGGACTAACGATCCGCACAGATACGCAGTATTTT
>TRBJ2-3|TRBV11-2|NA|NA
CASSLRGSGTDTQYF
TGTGCCAGCAGCTTGCGGGGTAGTGGCACAGATACGCAGTATTTT
>TRBJ2-5|TRBV19|TRBD1|NA
CASSTGQGAEETQYF
TGTGCCAGTAGTACCGGACAGGGGGCGGAGGAGACCCAGTACTTC
>TRBJ1-4|TRBV10-3|TRBD1|NA
CAIWAGGEKLFF
TGTGCCATCTGGGCAGGGGGAGAAAAACTGTTTTTT
>TRBJ1-5|TRBV5-6|NA|NA
CASSLGVAIYQPQHF
TGTGCCAGCAGCTTAGGAGTCGCTATTTATCAGCCCCAGCATTTT
>TRBJ2-1|TRBV6-5|TRBD2|NA
CASSLQLGGYEQFF
TGTGCCAGCAGTTTACAACTGGGGGGGTATGAGCAGTTCTTC
>TRBJ2-2|TRBV7-2|TRBD1|few
CASSLDRVDTGELFF
TGTGCCAGCAGCCTAGACAGGGTCGACACCGGGGAGCTGTTTTTT
>TRBJ2-6|TRBV5-1|NA|NA
CASSLQALSGANVLTF
TGCGCCAGCAGCTTGCAGGCCCTCTCTGGGGCCAACGTCCTGACTTTC
>TRBJ2-7|TRBV6-1|TRBD1|NA
CASSERTQGDVTYEQYF
TGTGCCAGCAGTGAACGGACTCAGGGGGATGTTACCTACGAGCAGTACTTC
>TRBJ2-7|TRBV4-1|TRBD1|NA
CASSQRQGANYEQYF
TGCGCCAGCAGCCAGCGACAGGGGGCTAACTACGAGCAGTACTTC
>TRBJ1-2|TRBV2|TRBD1|once
CASGDRDYGYTF
TGTGCCAGCGGGGACAGAGACTATGGCTACACCTTC
>TRBJ2-1|TRBV5-8|TRBD2|NA
CASSPGGLAGWARQFF
TGTGCCAGCAGCCCGGGGGGACTAGCGGGCTGGGCGCGTCAGTTCTTC
>TRBJ2-1|TRBV2|TRBD2|NA
CASMIAGGDREQFF
TGTGCCAGCATGATAGCGGGGGGGGATCGAGAGCAGTTCTTC
>TRBJ2-2|TRBV7-3|TRBD2|NA
CASSPQRGRTGELFF
TGTGCCAGCAGCCCCCAGCGGGGGAGGACCGGGGAGCTGTTTTTT
>TRBJ2-2|TRBV4-2|TRBD2|few
CASSYSGGNTGELFF
TGTGCCAGCAGCTATAGCGGGGGGAACACCGGGGAGCTGTTTTTT
>TRBJ1-1|TRBV19|TRBD1|NA
CASSIEPGQGVSEAFF
TGTGCCAGTAGTATAGAACCGGGACAGGGGGTGAGTGAAGCTTTCTTT
>TRBJ1-2|TRBV28|TRBD1|NA
CASRPGQGRTNYGYTF
TGTGCCAGCAGACCCGGACAGGGCCGCACCAACTATGGCTACACCTTC
>TRBJ1-2|TRBV5-6|NA|once
CASSSRGANGNYGYTF
TGTGCCAGCAGCTCCCGGGGGGCTAATGGCAACTATGGCTACACCTTC
>TRBJ1-4|TRBV18|NA|NA
CASSPLRATNEKLFF
TGTGCCAGCTCACCGTTGAGGGCAACTAATGAAAAACTGTTTTTT
>TRBJ1-2|TRBV25-1|NA|few
CASSDPKSKWGGYGYTF
TGTGCCAGCAGTGATCCCAAGTCAAAGTGGGGAGGGTATGGCTACACCTTC
>TRBJ2-7|TRBV5-6|NA|NA
CASSLKGLKEQYF
TGTGCCAGCAGCTTGAAGGGGCTGAAAGAGCAGTACTTC
>TRBJ2-7|TRBV6-5|TRBD2|NA
CASSRTSGDYEQYF
TGTGCCAGCAGTCGGACTAGCGGGGACTACGAGCAGTACTTC
>TRBJ2-1|TRBV7-8|TRBD2|NA
CASSLERGGVHNEQFF
TGTGCCAGCAGCTTAGAACGGGGGGGAGTCCACAATGAGCAGTTCTTC
>TRBJ2-3|TRBV10-3|TRBD2|NA
CAISESASGGDTQYF
TGTGCCATCAGTGAATCCGCTAGCGGGGGAGATACGCAGTATTTT
>TRBJ2-7|TRBV5-1|TRBD1|NA
CASSPLPDRVGEQYF
TGCGCCAGCAGCCCCCTACCGGACAGGGTAGGGGAGCAGTACTTC
>TRBJ2-3|TRBV7-2|TRBD2|NA
CASPAGGRGVYF
TGTGCCAGTCCAGCGGGGGGGCGGGGAGTGTATTTT
>TRBJ1-1|TRBV7-8|NA|NA
CASSLGSARSPGGWEAFF
TGTGCCAGCAGCTTAGGTTCGGCGAGGAGCCCCGGGGGGTGGGAAGCTTTCTTT
>TRBJ2-2|TRBV7-3|TRBD1|NA
CASSPPVTGVTGELFF
TGTGCCAGCAGCCCCCCCGTGACAGGGGTGACCGGGGAGCTGTTTTTT
>TRBJ2-1|TRBV9|TRBD2|once
CASSPFGGGNNEQFF
TGTGCCAGCAGCCCCTTTGGGGGGGGGAACAATGAGCAGTTCTTC
>TRBJ1-2|TRBV4-2|NA|NA
CASSRRTDPYGYTF
TGTGCCAGCAGCCGACGAACAGATCCCTATGGCTACACCTTC
>TRBJ2-3|TRBV5-1|NA|NA
CASSPRTVFTDTQYF
TGCGCCAGCAGCCCACGGACAGTTTTCACAGATACGCAGTATTTT
>TRBJ1-2|TRBV6-5|NA|NA
CASSYLRFNYGYTF
TGTGCCAGCAGTTACCTTCGGTTTAACTATGGCTACACCTTC
>TRBJ2-5|TRBV5-1|NA|NA
CASSFGLEQETQYF
TGCGCCAGCAGCTTCGGTCTAGAGCAAGAGACCCAGTACTTC
>TRBJ2-6|TRBV6-4|NA|NA
CASSEGDSGANVLTF
TGTGCCAGCAGTGAGGGCGATTCGGGGGCCAACGTCCTGACTTTC
>TRBJ2-1|TRBV4-3|NA|NA
CASSQGGRGYEQFF
TGCGCCAGCAGCCAAGGAGGCCGGGGGTATGAGCAGTTCTTC
>TRBJ1-2|TRBV5-6|TRBD1|NA
CASSRQGINYGYTF
TGTGCCAGCAGCAGACAGGGAATTAACTATGGCTACACCTTC
>TRBJ2-7|TRBV6-5|NA|few
CASTSSGEGSYEQYF
TGTGCCAGCACTTCAAGTGGAGAAGGCTCCTACGAGCAGTACTTC
>TRBJ1-1|TRBV19|NA|NA
CASSGARGNTEAFF
TGTGCCAGTAGTGGAGCGCGGGGGAACACTGAAGCTTTCTTT
>TRBJ1-5|TRBV2|TRBD1|NA
CASGQEKQPQHF
TGTGCCAGCGGACAGGAAAAGCAGCCCCAGCATTTT
>TRBJ2-3|TRBV15|TRBD2|NA
CATSSGLAGGTDTQYF
TGTGCCACCAGCAGCGGACTAGCGGGGGGAACAGATACGCAGTATTTT
>TRBJ1-2|TRBV6-6|NA|NA
CASSMDRQFGYTF
TGTGCCAGCAGTATGGACAGACAGTTTGGCTACACCTTC
>TRBJ2-1|TRBV2|TRBD2|NA
CASSERSSGGAFPYNEQFF
TGTGCCAGCAGTGAACGGTCTAGCGGGGGGGCTTTTCCCTACAATGAGCAGTTCTTC